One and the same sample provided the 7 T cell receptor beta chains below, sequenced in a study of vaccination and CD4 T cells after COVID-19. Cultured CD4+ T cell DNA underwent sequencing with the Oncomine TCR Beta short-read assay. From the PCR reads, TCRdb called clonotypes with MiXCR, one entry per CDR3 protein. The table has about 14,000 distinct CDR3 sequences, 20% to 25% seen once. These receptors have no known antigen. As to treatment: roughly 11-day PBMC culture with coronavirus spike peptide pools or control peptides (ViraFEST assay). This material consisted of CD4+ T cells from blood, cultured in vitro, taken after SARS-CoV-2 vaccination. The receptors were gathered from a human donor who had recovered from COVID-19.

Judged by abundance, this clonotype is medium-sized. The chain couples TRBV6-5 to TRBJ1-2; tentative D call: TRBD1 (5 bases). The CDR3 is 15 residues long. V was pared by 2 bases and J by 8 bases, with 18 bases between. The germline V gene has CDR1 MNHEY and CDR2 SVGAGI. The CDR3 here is CASSYGTSQRVGYTF. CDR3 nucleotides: TGTGCCAGCAGTTACGGGACGTCACAGCGAGTAGGCTACACCTTC.

The CDR3 sequence is CASSRLPGGNTEAFF. The CDR3 region has the DNA TGTGCCAGCAGCCGGCTCCCAGGGGGGAACACTGAAGCTTTCTTT. This sequence joins TRBV5-5 and TRBJ1-1, with TRBD1 identical over 7 bases. Trimming removed 4 bases from V and 1 base from J; junction bases left unmatched: 7. The CDR3 totals 15 residues. CDR1 and CDR2 (germline): SGHKS, YYEKEE (reference sequence).

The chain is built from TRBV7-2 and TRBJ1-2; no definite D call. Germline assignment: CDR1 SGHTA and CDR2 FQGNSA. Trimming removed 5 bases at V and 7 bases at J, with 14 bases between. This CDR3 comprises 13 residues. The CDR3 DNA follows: TGTGCCAGCAGCCAAGTTATAGAGGTTGGCTACACCTTC. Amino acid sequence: CASSQVIEVGYTF.

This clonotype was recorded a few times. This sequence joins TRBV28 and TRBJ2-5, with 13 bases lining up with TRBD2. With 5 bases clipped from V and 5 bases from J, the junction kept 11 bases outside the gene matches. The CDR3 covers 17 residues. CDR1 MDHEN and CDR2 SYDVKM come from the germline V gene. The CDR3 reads CASSPGLAGVGGETQYF. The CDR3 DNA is TGTGCCAGCAGTCCCGGACTAGCGGGAGTCGGGGGGGAGACCCAGTACTTC.

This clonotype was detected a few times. The CDR3: CASRSPFETGGFLDTQYF. The CDR3 nucleotides are TGCGCCAGCAGGAGCCCCTTCGAGACAGGGGGGTTCCTAGATACGCAGTATTTT. The rearrangement uses TRBV10-2 and TRBJ2-3, with TRBD1 identical over 9 bases. The trim removed 6 bases at V and 5 bases at J, leaving 18 bases unmatched. The CDR3 extends over 18 amino acids. Per the germline V gene, CDR1 is WSHSY and CDR2 is SAAADI.

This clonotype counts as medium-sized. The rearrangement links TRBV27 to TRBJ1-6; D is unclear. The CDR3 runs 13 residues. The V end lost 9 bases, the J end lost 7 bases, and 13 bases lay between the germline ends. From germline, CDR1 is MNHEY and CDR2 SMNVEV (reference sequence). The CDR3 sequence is CASHGRLNSPLHF. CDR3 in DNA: TGTGCCAGTCACGGACGGTTAAATTCACCCCTCCACTTT.

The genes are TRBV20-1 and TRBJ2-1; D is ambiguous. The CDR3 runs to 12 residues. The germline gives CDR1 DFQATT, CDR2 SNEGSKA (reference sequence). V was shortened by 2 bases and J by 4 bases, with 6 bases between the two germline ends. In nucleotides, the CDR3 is TGCAGTGCTAGACAGTCTTACAATGAGCAGTTCTTC. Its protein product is CSARQSYNEQFF.